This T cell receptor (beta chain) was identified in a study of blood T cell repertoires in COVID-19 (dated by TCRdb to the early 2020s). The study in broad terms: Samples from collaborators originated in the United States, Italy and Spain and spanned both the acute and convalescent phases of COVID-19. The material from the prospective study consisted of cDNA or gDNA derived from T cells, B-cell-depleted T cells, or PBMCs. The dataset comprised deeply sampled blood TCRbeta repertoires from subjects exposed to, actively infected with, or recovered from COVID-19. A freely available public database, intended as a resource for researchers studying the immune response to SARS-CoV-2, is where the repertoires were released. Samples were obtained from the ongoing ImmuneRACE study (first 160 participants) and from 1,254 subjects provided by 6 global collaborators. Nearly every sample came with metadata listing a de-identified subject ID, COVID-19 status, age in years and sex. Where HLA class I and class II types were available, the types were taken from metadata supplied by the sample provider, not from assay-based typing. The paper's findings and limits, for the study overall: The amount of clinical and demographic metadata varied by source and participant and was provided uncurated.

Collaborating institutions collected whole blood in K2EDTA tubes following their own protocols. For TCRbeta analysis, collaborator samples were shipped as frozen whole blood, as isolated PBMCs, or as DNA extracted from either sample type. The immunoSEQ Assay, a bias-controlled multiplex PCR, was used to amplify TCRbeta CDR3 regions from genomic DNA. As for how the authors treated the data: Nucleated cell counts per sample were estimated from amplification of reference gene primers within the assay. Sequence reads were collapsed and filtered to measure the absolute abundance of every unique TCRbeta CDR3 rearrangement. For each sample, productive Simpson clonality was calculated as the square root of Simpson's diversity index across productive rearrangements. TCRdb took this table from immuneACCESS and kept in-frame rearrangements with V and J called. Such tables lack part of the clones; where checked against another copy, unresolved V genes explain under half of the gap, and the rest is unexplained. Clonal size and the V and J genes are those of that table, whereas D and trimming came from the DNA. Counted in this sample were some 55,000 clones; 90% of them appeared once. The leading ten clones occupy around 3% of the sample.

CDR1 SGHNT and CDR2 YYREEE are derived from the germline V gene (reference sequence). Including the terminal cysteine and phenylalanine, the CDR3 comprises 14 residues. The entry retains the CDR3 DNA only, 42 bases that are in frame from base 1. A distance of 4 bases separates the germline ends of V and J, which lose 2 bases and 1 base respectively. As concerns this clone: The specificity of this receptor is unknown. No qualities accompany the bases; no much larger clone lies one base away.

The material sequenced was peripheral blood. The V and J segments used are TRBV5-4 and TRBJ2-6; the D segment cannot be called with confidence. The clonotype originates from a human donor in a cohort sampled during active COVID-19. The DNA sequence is TGTGCCAGCAGCTTTCGGTCTGGGGCCAACGTCCTGACTTTC. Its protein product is CASSFRSGANVLTF.